These 32 T cell receptor beta chains came from one sample sequenced in a study of OX40 agonist ivuxolimab in advanced cancers. Produced via immunoSEQ multiplex PCR; TCRdb's table is partial and in-frame only. The table has roughly 57,000 clones, about 88% seen once. The starting material was CD4+ or CD8+ T cells sorted from blood, obtained in a trial of the OX40 agonist ivuxolimab. The receptor set was obtained from an adult with an advanced solid tumor such as melanoma, head and neck, liver or kidney cancer.

The chain combines TRBV6-1 with TRBJ1-1, with D maybe TRBD1 (6 bases). The V and J ends lost 7 bases and 6 bases respectively, with 15 bases between them. The CDR3 spans 13 residues. Germline V gene data show CDR1 as MNHNS and CDR2 as SASEGT. This CDR3 is CASTQDRWAEAFF. The CDR3 bases are TGTGCCAGCACCCAAGACAGGTGGGCTGAAGCTTTCTTT.

The rearrangement uses TRBV2 and TRBJ2-5; the D gene could be TRBD1 or TRBD2 (5 bases each). Trimming cost V 6 bases and J 1 base, with 12 bases left between them. This CDR3 is 14 amino acids long. Germline V gene data show CDR1 as SNHLY and CDR2 as FYNNEI. CDR3 in DNA: TGTGCCAGCAGCCTGAGGGGTCCCCAAGAGACCCAGTACTTC. It is translated as CASSLRGPQETQYF.

The chain combines TRBV18 with TRBJ1-1, with D maybe TRBD1 (6 bases). Germline V gene data show CDR1 as KGHSH and CDR2 as LQKENI. This CDR3 has 12 residues. V dropped 3 bases and J dropped 12 bases, with 14 bases sitting between them. In nucleotides, the CDR3 is TGTGCCAGCTCACCCGGGGGCGAGGGAACTTTCTTT. It codes for CASSPGGEGTFF. The whole variable domain, filled in from reference TRBV18 and TRBJ1-1, reads NAGVMQNPRHLVRRRGQEARLRCSPMKGHSHVYWYRQLPEEGLKFMVYLQKENIIDESGMPKERFSAEFPKEGPSILRIQQVVRGDSAAYFCASSPGGEGTFFGQGTRLTVV.

The rearrangement uses TRBV19 and TRBJ2-3; possibly TRBD1 for D (5 bases). Germline V gives CDR1 LNHDA, CDR2 SQIVND (reference sequence). The CDR3 sequence is 14 residues long. V was pared by 4 bases and J by 6 bases, with 14 bases between. CDR3 nucleotides: TGTGCCAGTAGTAATAACAAGGGGATCGATACGCAGTATTTT. Translation: CASSNNKGIDTQYF.

The chain joins TRBV5-1 to TRBJ2-5; D is perhaps TRBD1 or TRBD2 (5 bases each). CDR3 length equals 14 residues. Germline CDR1 is SGHRS and CDR2 is YFSETQ. V was clipped by 1 base and J by 3 bases, with 10 bases between them. The CDR3 sequence: CASSLTGLKETQYF. The CDR3 bases are TGCGCCAGCAGCTTGACGGGGCTTAAAGAGACCCAGTACTTC. Full variable domain (rest looked up from reference TRBV5-1 and TRBJ2-5): KAGVTQTPRYLIKTRGQQVTLSCSPISGHRSVSWYQQTPGQGLQFLFEYFSETQRNKGNFPGRFSGRQFSNSRSEMNVSTLELGDSALYLCASSLTGLKETQYFGPGTRLLVL.

This sequence joins TRBV21-1 and TRBJ2-7; the table's D call, TRBD1, has no DNA check behind it. TRBV21-1 is listed as a pseudogene. The CDR3 sequence is 15 residues long. The CDR3 DNA reads as TGTGCCAGCAGCCTCGGACAGGGGGCGCGTTACGAGCAGTACTTC. This gives the protein CASSLGQGARYEQYF.

Comment on this clone: Within the sample, other DNA sequences also encode this same CDR3. This sequence joins TRBV15 and TRBJ2-1, with unresolved D. V gave up 1 base and J gave up 3 bases, with 1 base separating them. The CDR3 runs to 12 residues. In germline, CDR1 is LNHNV, CDR2 YYDKDF (reference sequence). The CDR3 coding sequence is TGTGCCACCAGCAGAGTCTACAATGAGCAGTTCTTC. This codes for CATSRVYNEQFF. Together with reference TRBV15 and TRBJ2-1, the CDR3 gives the full variable domain: DAMVIQNPRYQVTQFGKPVTLSCSQTLNHNVMYWYQQKSSQAPKLLFHYYDKDFNNEADTPDNFQSRRPNTSFCFLDIRSPGLGDTAMYLCATSRVYNEQFFGPGTRLTVL.

The rearrangement links TRBV28 to TRBJ2-2; no reliable D call. Germline V gene sequence: CDR1 MDHEN, CDR2 SYDVKM. V lost 1 base to trimming and J lost 2 bases, with 5 bases between them. The CDR3 runs to 14 residues. The CDR3 sequence: CASSLSRNTGELFF. CDR3 sequence (DNA): TGTGCCAGCAGTTTATCCAGAAACACCGGGGAGCTGTTTTTT.

The chain combines TRBV2 with TRBJ2-7; 12 positions agree with TRBD1. This CDR3 has 15 residues. Germline assignment: CDR1 SNHLY and CDR2 FYNNEI. Trimming at V came to 4 bases and at J to 6 bases, leaving 7 bases not matched to a gene. The CDR3 protein is CASSALGTGGAEQYF. CDR3 coding DNA: TGTGCCAGCAGTGCCCTAGGGACAGGGGGCGCCGAGCAGTACTTC.

The V call is TRBV7-9, the J call TRBJ1-4; tentatively, D is TRBD1 (5 bases). CDR3 length: 17 residues. Germline values: CDR1 SEHNR, CDR2 FQNEAQ (reference sequence). Trimming pared 5 bases from V and 5 bases from J, leaving 21 bases between. CDR3 nucleotides: TGTGCCAGCAGCCTAGGGACTTCAAATCCCCTCAATGAAAAACTGTTTTTT. This translates into CASSLGTSNPLNEKLFF.

This clone is a singleton in its sample. The chain uses TRBV11-2 and TRBJ2-4, with 7 bases fitting TRBD2. With V trimmed by 0 bases and J by 0 bases, 8 bases remained unmatched. The V gene's germline CDR1 is SGHAT and CDR2 FQNNGV. CDR3 length: 18 amino acids. This chain's CDR3 is CASSLDPPGRLAKNIQYF. CDR3 sequence (DNA): TGTGCCAGCAGCTTAGACCCCCCCGGGAGGCTAGCCAAAAACATTCAGTACTTC.

The rearrangement uses TRBV28 and TRBJ1-5; D might be TRBD1 (5 bases). Germline CDR1 and CDR2: MDHEN and SYDVKM. The length of the CDR3 is 14 residues. The V gene lost 8 bases and the J gene lost 0 bases, with 11 bases spanning the gap. The CDR3 region is CASLRRGSNQPQHF. The CDR3 DNA follows: TGTGCCAGCCTCCGGAGGGGTAGCAATCAGCCCCAGCATTTT.

The J gene is TRBJ1-5, the V gene TRBV6-5; tentatively, D is TRBD1 (6 bases). V lost 6 bases to trimming and J lost 4 bases, with 10 bases between them. CDR1 MNHEY and CDR2 SVGAGI come from the germline V gene. The CDR3 is 13 amino acids. This CDR3 reads CASRGQTNQPQHF. The CDR3 nucleotides are TGTGCCAGCAGAGGACAGACTAATCAGCCCCAGCATTTT.

The V call is TRBV30, the J call TRBJ2-1, with D hard to call. V shed 0 bases and J shed 10 bases, with 7 bases lying between them. The CDR3 totals 11 residues. Germline CDR1 reads GTSNPN; CDR2 reads SVGIG (reference sequence). Here the CDR3 DNA reads TGTGCCTGGAGTGTGGACCACGAGCAGTTCTTC. This sequence encodes CAWSVDHEQFF.

This sequence joins TRBV2 and TRBJ1-2; possible D gene TRBD1, 5 bases. Germline V gene lookup returns CDR1 SNHLY and CDR2 FYNNEI. CDR3 length equals 12 residues. The V gene lost 6 bases and the J gene lost 2 bases, with 7 bases spanning the gap. This CDR3 reads CASSGANYGYTF. In nucleotides, the CDR3 is TGTGCCAGCAGCGGGGCGAACTATGGCTACACCTTC.

The chain recombines TRBV5-5 with TRBJ1-4; 7 bases agree with TRBD1. CDR3 length: 14 amino acids. Unmatched junction bases numbered 2, after V lost 0 bases and J lost 6 bases. The V gene's germline CDR1 is SGHKS and CDR2 YYEKEE (reference sequence). CDR3 nucleotides: TGTGCCAGCAGCTTGGGACAGGGCCATGAAAAACTGTTTTTT. This translates into CASSLGQGHEKLFF. Full variable domain (outside the CDR3, taken from reference TRBV5-5 and TRBJ1-4): DAGVTQSPTHLIKTRGQQVTLRCSPISGHKSVSWYQQVLGQGPQFIFQYYEKEERGRGNFPDRFSARQFPNYSSELNVNALLLGDSALYLCASSLGQGHEKLFFGSGTQLSVL.

The chain links TRBV27 to TRBJ2-2; D unresolved. The CDR3 runs 15 residues. V was cut by 3 bases and J by 1 base, with 9 bases left in between. Germline V CDR1 and CDR2: MNHEY, SMNVEV (reference sequence). The CDR3 bases are TGTGCCAGCAGTTTGAACGGCAGGAACACCGGGGAGCTGTTTTTT. It yields the protein CASSLNGRNTGELFF.

The V and J genes are TRBV7-2 and TRBJ1-6; tentatively, D is TRBD1 (6 bases). V was cut by 5 bases and J by 6 bases, with 14 bases left in between. This CDR3 comprises 15 residues. CDR1 is SGHTA, CDR2 FQGNSA, per germline. CDR3 bases: TGTGCCAGCAGCAATACCGGGACACCTAATTCACCCCTCCACTTT. It specifies CASSNTGTPNSPLHF.

The chain links TRBV2 to TRBJ2-3, with 9 bases matching TRBD2. Germline V gene data show CDR1 as SNHLY and CDR2 as FYNNEI. Germline trimming cut 5 bases from V and 3 bases from J; bases unmatched to any gene: 9. The CDR3 is made up of 16 amino acids. CDR3 loop: CASSRKAGGTTDTQYF. CDR3 DNA: TGTGCCAGCAGTCGAAAGGCGGGAGGGACGACAGATACGCAGTATTTT.

This clone was found once. The V call is TRBV28, the J call TRBJ1-1, with 7 bases matching TRBD1. Germline CDR1 reads MDHEN; CDR2 reads SYDVKM. The CDR3 totals 13 residues. Trimming took 5 bases from V and 6 from J; bases not matched to a gene: 6. The CDR3 loop is CASSHQGGPEAFF. CDR3 nucleotides: TGTGCCAGCAGTCATCAGGGGGGGCCTGAAGCTTTCTTT.

This clone has just a few counts. The chain recombines TRBV28 with TRBJ1-5, with 8 bases aligning to TRBD1. V lost 6 bases and J lost 5; bases outside the gene matches: 3. The CDR3 sequence is 13 residues long. Germline V gene lookup returns CDR1 MDHEN and CDR2 SYDVKM. The CDR3 is CASRETGDQPQHF. The DNA for the CDR3 is TGTGCCAGCAGAGAGACAGGGGATCAGCCCCAGCATTTT. The full variable domain, completed using reference TRBV28 and TRBJ1-5, is DVKVTQSSRYLVKRTGEKVFLECVQDMDHENMFWYRQDPGLGLRLIYFSYDVKMKEKGDIPEGYSVSREKKERFSLILESASTNQTSMYLCASRETGDQPQHFGDGTRLSIL.

V and J are TRBV2 and TRBJ2-7; 7 bases are shared with TRBD2. CDR1 and CDR2 from the germline V gene are SNHLY and FYNNEI. The CDR3 has 15 residues. V shed 4 bases, J shed 2 bases, and the junction held 8 bases outside the gene matches. For the CDR3, the DNA is TGTGCCAGCAGTGCCCAAGGGAGGGGCCCCTACGAGCAGTACTTC. As protein: CASSAQGRGPYEQYF. The variable domain in full, completed from reference TRBV2 and TRBJ2-7, reads EPEVTQTPSHQVTQMGQEVILRCVPISNHLYFYWYRQILGQKVEFLVSFYNNEISEKSEIFDDQFSVERPDGSNFTLKIRSTKLEDSAMYFCASSAQGRGPYEQYFGPGTRLTVT.

This CDR3 is CASSPGQGGGNQPQHF. The CDR3 bases are TGCGCCAGCAGCCCAGGTCAGGGAGGAGGCAATCAGCCCCAGCATTTT. V and J are TRBV4-1 and TRBJ1-5; a weak D match, TRBD1 (5 bases). The V end lost 4 bases, the J end lost 2 bases, and 15 bases lay between the germline ends. The CDR3 extends over 16 amino acids. The germline V gene encodes CDR1 MGHRA and CDR2 YSYEKL.

The rearrangement links TRBV29-1 to TRBJ1-1, with D perhaps TRBD1 (5 bases). The CDR3 is 14 residues long. V lost 6 bases, J lost 2 bases, and 16 bases lay in between. Germline V gene lookup returns CDR1 SQVTM and CDR2 ANQGSEA. CDR3 nucleotides: TGCAGCGTCACCTACTCGACAGCTAACACTGAAGCTTTCTTT. This encodes CSVTYSTANTEAFF.

The rearrangement uses TRBV18 and TRBJ1-3; D is unclear. The CDR3 is 19 amino acids. Trimming removed 3 bases from V and 0 bases from J, with 21 bases in between. Germline-derived CDR1 and CDR2 are KGHSH and LQKENI. The CDR3 here is CASSPPDLGLRVSGNTIYF. CDR3 nucleotides: TGTGCCAGCTCACCGCCCGATCTGGGGTTAAGGGTCTCTGGAAACACCATATATTTT.

This clone was detected once. The CDR3 sequence is CAISESTSGTTEQFF. For the CDR3, the DNA is TGTGCCATCAGTGAGTCGACTAGCGGGACGACTGAGCAGTTCTTC. The chain links TRBV10-3 to TRBJ2-1, with 11 bases aligning to TRBD2. The CDR3 spans 15 residues. Germline V gives CDR1 ENHRY, CDR2 SYGVKD. V dropped 0 bases and J dropped 9; count of bases not matched to a gene: 4.

CDR3 sequence (DNA): TGTGCCAGCAGAGAATCAGGGGAGTGGGGCGAGCAGTACTTC. This codes for CASRESGEWGEQYF. The rearrangement uses TRBV6-1 and TRBJ2-7, with D tentatively TRBD1 (6 bases). V shed 6 bases and J shed 6 bases, with 18 bases lying between them. CDR3 length equals 14 residues. Germline CDR1 and CDR2: MNHNS and SASEGT.

This clone was observed once. The chain uses TRBV11-1 and TRBJ1-1; D ambiguous. This CDR3 is built from 13 residues. Germline values: CDR1 SGHAT, CDR2 FQDESV (reference sequence). V shed 2 bases and J shed 4 bases, with 8 bases lying between them. The CDR3 loop reads CASSLPGGTEAFF. DNA of the CDR3: TGTGCCAGCAGCTTACCTGGCGGCACTGAAGCTTTCTTT.

This clone appeared a single time. V is TRBV2 and J is TRBJ1-4, with 10 bases matching TRBD1. The junction had 4 bases not matched to a gene; V was cut back by 5 bases and J by 7 bases. The CDR3 sequence is 14 residues long. CDR1 and CDR2 (germline): SNHLY, FYNNEI. This CDR3 reads CASSRTGGSEKLFF. The CDR3 bases are TGTGCCAGCAGTAGGACAGGGGGTAGTGAAAAACTGTTTTTT.

The V and J genes are TRBV7-9 and TRBJ2-5; 10 nucleotides align to TRBD1. The CDR3 consists of 15 residues. The trim removed 1 base at V and 3 bases at J, leaving 2 bases unmatched. Germline CDR1 and CDR2: SEHNR and FQNEAQ (reference sequence). CDR3 sequence (DNA): TGTGCCAGCAGCTTAGGGGACAGGGGAAAAGAGACCCAGTACTTC. Its protein is CASSLGDRGKETQYF. Based on the CDR3 plus reference TRBV7-9 and TRBJ2-5, the full variable domain is DTGVSQNPRHKITKRGQNVTFRCDPISEHNRLYWYRQTLGQGPEFLTYFQNEAQLEKSRLLSDRFSAERPKGSFSTLEIQRTEQGDSAMYLCASSLGDRGKETQYFGPGTRLLVL.

This clone turned up a few times. This sequence joins TRBV19 and TRBJ1-2; 8 bases match TRBD1. V gave up 5 bases and J gave up 5 bases; unmatched junction bases: 13. Per the germline V gene, CDR1 is LNHDA and CDR2 is SQIVND (reference sequence). This CDR3 contains 16 residues. The CDR3 loop reads CASSSPRTGKEYGYTF. The CDR3 DNA is TGTGCCAGTAGTTCCCCTCGGACAGGGAAAGAGTATGGCTACACCTTC.

The table lists this clone with a count of one. The chain combines TRBV30 with TRBJ2-3; D is unresolved. The CDR3 extends over 13 amino acids. Per germline, CDR1 GTSNPN and CDR2 SVGIG (reference sequence). V lost 4 bases to trimming and J lost 3 bases, with 11 bases between them. As DNA, the CDR3 is TGTGCCTGGACCCCGGTAGGAACAGATACGCAGTATTTT. Translating it yields CAWTPVGTDTQYF.